A selection of T cell receptor beta chains follows, all from one sample in a study of monozygotic twins with inflammatory bowel disease. Following a re-call of the 5' RACE reads, TCRdb has one entry per CDR3 protein and lacks DNA. With approximately 150,000 distinct CDR3 sequences in the sample, the ten largest clones hold 2% to 3%. Specimen: blood. Receptors were obtained from a human donor with ulcerative colitis or Crohn's disease, or a healthy co-twin of an affected twin (not recorded which). Each CDR3 is given with its conserved first and last residue.

>TRBJ2-3|TRBV20-1
CSASSGSLRTDTQYF
>TRBJ1-6|TRBV7-2
CASQKQGLYNSPLHF
>TRBJ2-7|TRBV3-1
CVSSQVSAFSYEQYF
>TRBJ2-6|TRBV24-1
CATSDSPGQGDSGANVLTF
>TRBJ2-7|TRBV20-1
CSARVRGGALEQYF
>TRBJ1-1|TRBV7-9
CASSLLDRGEAFF
>TRBJ2-1|TRBV7-3
CASSPSGGLSNEQFF
>TRBJ2-5|TRBV7-9
CASSPRRIYQETQYF
>TRBJ1-6|TRBV20-1
CSARSPIGSSSPLHF
>TRBJ2-2|TRBV28
CASSFPPNTGELFF
>TRBJ2-3|TRBV7-9
CASSFLGTDTQYF
>TRBJ2-5|TRBV12-3/TRBV12-4
CASSFRLAGSQETQYF
>TRBJ1-6|TRBV7-2
CTSSTERNSPLHF
>TRBJ1-1|TRBV18
CASSWDRGIRTEAFF
>TRBJ2-1|TRBV12-3/TRBV12-4
CASSYPGQGVYNEQFF
>TRBJ2-1|TRBV12-3/TRBV12-4
CASSSSGGLSYNEQFF
>TRBJ2-1|TRBV9
CASSVRDLYNEQFF
>TRBJ1-2|TRBV5-5
CASTPDRGWNVYGYTF
>TRBJ2-3|TRBV5-4
CASSLPGASGENMQYF
>TRBJ2-3|TRBV5-1
CASNPWGTGDTQYF
>TRBJ2-2|TRBV7-2
CASSFLRNTGELFF
>TRBJ2-7|TRBV18
CASSGQVDSEQYF
>TRBJ2-5|TRBV4-3
CASSSWIGETQYF
>TRBJ2-3|TRBV20-1
CSAKDSSGSTDTQYF
>TRBJ2-7|TRBV5-1
CASSSLSGTNYEQYF
>TRBJ2-5|TRBV4-2
CASSPRELTGDQETQYF
>TRBJ2-5|TRBV24-1
CATSDSRTAQETQYF
>TRBJ1-1|TRBV20-1
CSAQGHSADTEAFF
>TRBJ1-1|TRBV5-1
CASSSGPGLVEAFF
>TRBJ1-1|TRBV7-2
CASSPRDGGKQNTEAFF
>TRBJ1-1|TRBV5-1
CASSLDRPNTEAFF
>TRBJ1-3|TRBV20-1
CSARGGRSGNTIYF
>TRBJ1-4|TRBV20-1
CSAAPPTGATNEKLFF
>TRBJ2-6|TRBV12-3/TRBV12-4
CASRGQWANVLTF
>TRBJ2-5|TRBV6-2/TRBV6-3
CASSILGRGRQETQYF
>TRBJ2-7|TRBV18
CASSPRTATYEQYF
>TRBJ2-1|TRBV29-1
CSVAGTDNREQFF
>TRBJ2-1|TRBV27
CASSAGVGVSYNDQFF
>TRBJ2-7|TRBV11-2
CASSSSGDHSYEQYF
>TRBJ2-1|TRBV7-2
CASSLEGRQFF